This entry lists 29 T cell receptor beta chains sequenced from one sample in a study of post-analysis software for immune sequencing data. Regarding the study as a whole: Roughly 5 TRBV segments occurring more often in patients than controls included TRBV5-6, TRBV5-1 and TRBV20-1.

No cognate antigen is known for these TCRs. TCR beta cDNA libraries included unique molecular identifiers. TCRdb fed the PCR reads into MiXCR, producing one record per CDR3 protein. This table has around 700,000 distinct CDR3 sequences, approximately 59% appearing once. Sequencing was performed on blood. These receptors all come from a girl aged 2-10 years with multiple sclerosis.

The V call is TRBV5-1, the J call TRBJ2-3, with TRBD2 identical over 9 bases. CDR1 is SGHRS and CDR2 is YFSETQ in the germline V gene. V lost 0 bases and J lost 3; bases outside the gene matches: 2. The CDR3 runs 15 residues. CDR3 region: CASSLASGETDTQYF. As DNA, the CDR3 is TGCGCCAGCAGCTTGGCTAGCGGGGAGACAGATACGCAGTATTTT.

The gene calls are TRBV12-3 or TRBV12-4 and TRBJ1-5; D not certain. CDR3 length equals 14 residues. Trimming cost V 6 bases and J 0 bases, with 9 bases left between them. The CDR3 DNA reads TGTGCCAGCAGCCAGTCGGATAGCAATCAGCCCCAGCATTTT. Protein sequence: CASSQSDSNQPQHF.

This clonotype was seen only once. V gene TRBV29-1 combines with J gene TRBJ2-7, with 7 bases matching TRBD1. CDR3 length equals 12 residues. From germline, CDR1 is SQVTM and CDR2 ANQGSEA. The V and J ends lost 6 bases and 5 bases, in that order; junction bases with no gene match: 7. The CDR3 region has the DNA TGCAGCGTCGTGACAGGGTCCCACGAGCAGTACTTC. Its protein is CSVVTGSHEQYF.

In this sample, this clonotype turned up once. The chain recombines TRBV6-1 with TRBJ1-4; D not resolved. CDR3 length: 13 amino acids. The V gene lost 1 base and the J gene lost 4 bases, with 4 bases spanning the gap. CDR1 and CDR2 (germline): MNHNS, SASEGT. Here the CDR3 DNA reads TGTGCCAGCAGTGAAGTAGATAATGAAAAACTGTTTTTT. This encodes CASSEVDNEKLFF.

This clonotype was observed once. This chain uses TRBV11-2 with TRBJ1-2; D not certain. This CDR3 contains 11 residues. The V and J ends lost 5 bases and 7 bases respectively, with 8 bases between them. The germline V gene encodes CDR1 SGHAT and CDR2 FQNNGV. This CDR3 is CASSQMGGYTF. In DNA, the CDR3 is TGTGCCAGCAGCCAAATGGGTGGCTACACCTTC.

This chain connects TRBV7-9 to TRBJ2-5; a possible D gene is TRBD1 (6 bases). This CDR3 contains 13 residues. V lost 8 bases to trimming and J lost 0 bases, with 10 bases between them. The germline gives CDR1 SEHNR, CDR2 FQNEAQ (reference sequence). This chain's CDR3 is CASLQGYQETQYF. CDR3 DNA sequence: TGTGCCAGCCTGCAGGGGTACCAAGAGACCCAGTACTTC.

The chain uses TRBV27 and TRBJ2-7; D uncertain. The germline V gene encodes CDR1 MNHEY and CDR2 SMNVEV (reference sequence). The V and J ends lost 0 bases and 2 bases respectively, with 11 bases between them. The CDR3 consists of 15 residues. CDR3 nucleotide sequence: TGTGCCAGCAGTTTATCCCAGTTCGGGCCCTACGAGCAGTACTTC. Translating it yields CASSLSQFGPYEQYF.

The rearrangement joins TRBV5-1 to TRBJ1-1; weak D call: TRBD1 (6 bases). Germline V CDR1 and CDR2: SGHRS, YFSETQ. Trimming stripped 3 bases from V and 10 bases from J, with 19 bases between. There are 14 residues in the CDR3. CDR3: CASSSRVTGTRAFF. DNA for the CDR3: TGCGCCAGCAGCTCAAGGGTGACCGGGACAAGAGCTTTCTTT.

The chain carries TRBV7-8 and TRBJ2-7; tentatively, D is TRBD1 (6 bases). The CDR3 is 15 amino acids. Trimming cost V 3 bases and J 9 bases, with 21 bases left between them. Germline lookup yields CDR1 SGHVS and CDR2 FQNEAQ. The CDR3, as DNA: TGTGCCAGCAGCTTGGAACTTGGCAGGGGAAGGGGGCAGTACTTC. It specifies CASSLELGRGRGQYF.

The rearrangement links TRBV12-3 or TRBV12-4 to TRBJ1-1; 7 positions agree with TRBD1. Trimming took 0 bases from V and 1 from J; bases not matched to a gene: 5. This CDR3 has 16 residues. CDR3 protein: CASSLAYGQENTEAFF. The DNA for the CDR3 is TGTGCCAGCAGTTTAGCTTACGGACAGGAGAACACTGAAGCTTTCTTT.

The V gene is TRBV6-5, the J gene TRBJ2-2, with 10 positions matching TRBD1. The ends lost 1 base at V and 7 bases at J; junction bases unmatched: 6. The length of the CDR3 is 16 residues. Germline V gives CDR1 MNHEY, CDR2 SVGAGI. CDR3 coding DNA: TGTGCCAGCAGTTACTGGGACAGGGGCCGCGGCGGGGAGCTGTTTTTT. Amino acids: CASSYWDRGRGGELFF.

This clonotype has a handful of counts. The V gene is TRBV7-9, the J gene TRBJ2-5; D is uncertain. Per the germline V gene, CDR1 is SEHNR and CDR2 is FQNEAQ (reference sequence). Trimming took 5 bases from V and 4 from J, leaving 11 bases between them. The CDR3 extends over 13 amino acids. The CDR3 region has the DNA TGTGCCAGCAGCGAGCCCCCCCTAGAGACCCAGTACTTC. It codes for CASSEPPLETQYF.

CDR3 region: CASSRHAGMGGYTF. The CDR3 coding sequence is TGTGCCAGCAGCCGCCACGCGGGGATGGGCGGCTACACCTTC. The V and J genes are TRBV14 and TRBJ1-2; no firm D call. The CDR3 covers 14 residues. V lost 4 bases, J lost 8 bases, and 17 bases lay in between. Germline V CDR1 and CDR2: SGHDN, FVKESK.

This rearrangement joins TRBV20-1 to TRBJ2-1; 8 nucleotides agree with TRBD2. The CDR3 runs to 12 residues. Per the germline V gene, CDR1 is DFQATT and CDR2 is SNEGSKA (reference sequence). Trimming at V came to 3 bases and at J to 9 bases, leaving 4 bases not matched to a gene. Here the CDR3 DNA reads TGCAGTGCTAGCGGGGGGGCGACTGAGCAGTTCTTC. Translating it yields CSASGGATEQFF.

The J gene is TRBJ2-3, the V gene TRBV7-9; D might be TRBD1 or TRBD2, each matching 5 bases. The ends were cut back, 5 bases at V and 0 bases at J, with 15 bases in the middle. The CDR3 totals 16 residues. Germline CDR1 SEHNR, CDR2 FQNEAQ (reference sequence). CDR3: CASSPGARLSTDTQYF. The CDR3 nucleotides are TGTGCCAGCAGCCCCGGGGCACGGCTTAGCACAGATACGCAGTATTTT. Supplemented by reference TRBV7-9 and TRBJ2-3, the full variable domain reads DTGVSQNPRHKITKRGQNVTFRCDPISEHNRLYWYRQTLGQGPEFLTYFQNEAQLEKSRLLSDRFSAERPKGSFSTLEIQRTEQGDSAMYLCASSPGARLSTDTQYFGPGTRLTVL.

The chain couples TRBV20-1 to TRBJ2-5, with a weak D call TRBD1 (6 bases). The CDR3 covers 19 residues. Looked up from germline, CDR1 is DFQATT and CDR2 is SNEGSKA (reference sequence). The ends were cut back, 1 base at V and 4 bases at J, with 28 bases in the middle. CDR3 sequence (DNA): TGCAGTGCTAGAGTGGGGGCCATTATAACGCCAACCTTTCGAGAGACCCAGTACTTC. Its protein product is CSARVGAIITPTFRETQYF.

V gene TRBV7-6 combines with J gene TRBJ1-4, with TRBD1 matching 9 bases. J lost 8 bases, V lost 5 bases, and 6 bases had no gene match. The CDR3 covers 14 residues. The germline CDR1 and CDR2 sequences are SGHVS and FNYEAQ. In DNA form, the CDR3 reads TGTGCCAGCAGCCAGGGACAGGGAGAAGAAAAACTGTTTTTT. It is translated as CASSQGQGEEKLFF.

The gene calls are TRBV7-9 and TRBJ2-5, with TRBD2 matching 12 bases. After removal of 2 bases from V and 5 bases from J, the junction contained 3 bases not matched to a gene. CDR3 length: 15 amino acids. The germline V gene encodes CDR1 SEHNR and CDR2 FQNEAQ (reference sequence). The CDR3 loop reads CASSLRTSGIETQYF. In DNA, the CDR3 is TGTGCCAGCAGCTTACGGACTAGCGGGATTGAGACCCAGTACTTC.

The CDR3 DNA reads TGTGCCAGCAGCTTAGCCCTAGCGATCGAGCAGTTCTTC. Amino acid sequence: CASSLALAIEQFF. The rearrangement joins TRBV11-2 to TRBJ2-1, with TRBD2 as a possible D gene (6 bases). Looked up from germline, CDR1 is SGHAT and CDR2 is FQNNGV. The CDR3 is made up of 13 amino acids. V lost 1 base and J lost 10, with 11 bases in between.

This clonotype has at least ten counts. CDR3 residues: CSARDPRASYEQYF. CDR3 bases: TGCAGTGCTAGAGACCCGCGGGCGAGCTACGAGCAGTACTTC. This chain joins TRBV20-1 and TRBJ2-7; weak D call: TRBD2 (5 bases). The CDR3 consists of 14 residues. V lost 0 bases, J lost 3 bases, and 12 bases lay in between. Germline lookup yields CDR1 DFQATT and CDR2 SNEGSKA (reference sequence).

This clonotype was observed a few times. The chain carries TRBV29-1 and TRBJ2-1; TRBD1 is a possible D gene (5 bases). There are 13 residues in the CDR3. Trimming stripped 6 bases from V and 5 bases from J, with 14 bases between. The germline CDR1 and CDR2 sequences are SQVTM and ANQGSEA. CDR3 loop: CSVELQGHNEQFF. The CDR3 nucleotides are TGCAGCGTGGAATTGCAGGGCCACAATGAGCAGTTCTTC.

This clonotype was observed a few times. The chain uses TRBV12-5 and TRBJ2-7; D is unclear. The V and J ends lost 2 bases and 2 bases respectively, with 4 bases between them. The germline gives CDR1 LGHNT, CDR2 FRNRAP. The CDR3 loop spans 12 amino acids. CDR3 nucleotides: TGTGCTAGTGGTTTGAGTACCTACGAGCAGTACTTC. Its protein product is CASGLSTYEQYF.

Only a few counts were recorded for this clonotype. The CDR3 region has the DNA TGTGCCAGCAGCCCAGATCTAGCGGGGCTCTACAATGAGCAGTTCTTC. Translating gives CASSPDLAGLYNEQFF. The rearrangement uses TRBV7-2 and TRBJ2-1, with TRBD2 identical over 9 bases. Trimming removed 5 bases from V and 3 bases from J; junction bases left unmatched: 8. CDR1 and CDR2 from the germline V gene are SGHTA and FQGNSA. This CDR3 region has 16 residues.

Details on this clonotype: Sequence at one end of the junction differs from germline and may be a read error. This chain connects TRBV7-2 to TRBJ2-1; D possibly corresponds to TRBD1 (6 bases). The length of the CDR3 is 16 residues. Germline V gene lookup returns CDR1 SGHTA and CDR2 FQGNSA. Here the CDR3 reads CATSLDSQGLHNEQFF. In DNA, the CDR3 is TGTGCCACCAGCTTAGACTCGCAGGGGCTCCACAATGAGCAGTTCTTC.

The chain carries TRBV6-5 and TRBJ2-1; D might be TRBD1 (5 bases). The V gene lost 4 bases and the J gene lost 7 bases, with 11 bases spanning the gap. The V gene's germline CDR1 is MNHEY and CDR2 SVGAGI. This CDR3 spans 13 amino acids. CDR3 residues: CASSSDTPNEQFF. The CDR3 DNA is TGTGCCAGCAGTTCGGACACCCCAAATGAGCAGTTCTTC.

V is TRBV28 and J is TRBJ2-5; TRBD1 matches at 9 bases. Gene TRBJ2-7 matches the end of the DNA better, so the J call may be wrong. This CDR3 is built from 14 residues. Germline loops: CDR1 MDHEN, CDR2 SYDVKM. The DNA for the CDR3 is TGTGCCACCATACAGGTGGGGACAGGGCTCGAGCAGTACTTC. This encodes CATIQVGTGLEQYF.

The V call is TRBV6-6, the J call TRBJ2-3; 10 bases align to TRBD2. Germline V CDR1 and CDR2: MNHNY, SVGAGI (reference sequence). The junction had 7 bases not matched to a gene; V was cut back by 3 bases and J by 4 bases. The CDR3 has 16 residues. CDR3 sequence: CASSYSTGTSADTQYF. DNA for the CDR3: TGTGCCAGCAGTTATTCAACCGGGACTAGCGCAGATACGCAGTATTTT.

The gene calls are TRBV7-9 and TRBJ2-1; possibly TRBD1 for D (5 bases). In germline, CDR1 is SEHNR, CDR2 FQNEAQ (reference sequence). V was trimmed by 5 bases and J by 1 base, leaving 18 bases between them. The length of the CDR3 is 17 residues. The CDR3 DNA is TGTGCCAGCAGCCCAAGATCAGACAGCCCGTCCTACAATGAGCAGTTCTTC. As protein: CASSPRSDSPSYNEQFF.

This clonotype has a count of ten or more. This chain connects TRBV7-8 to TRBJ2-3; TRBD2 aligns across 9 bases. This CDR3 has 16 residues. The V gene's germline CDR1 is SGHVS and CDR2 FQNEAQ. The J segment lost 4 bases and the V segment lost 1 base, leaving 6 bases of the junction unmatched. CDR3 sequence reads: CASSLEAGGPSDTQYF. The CDR3 DNA reads TGTGCCAGCAGCTTAGAGGCGGGGGGGCCTTCAGATACGCAGTATTTT.